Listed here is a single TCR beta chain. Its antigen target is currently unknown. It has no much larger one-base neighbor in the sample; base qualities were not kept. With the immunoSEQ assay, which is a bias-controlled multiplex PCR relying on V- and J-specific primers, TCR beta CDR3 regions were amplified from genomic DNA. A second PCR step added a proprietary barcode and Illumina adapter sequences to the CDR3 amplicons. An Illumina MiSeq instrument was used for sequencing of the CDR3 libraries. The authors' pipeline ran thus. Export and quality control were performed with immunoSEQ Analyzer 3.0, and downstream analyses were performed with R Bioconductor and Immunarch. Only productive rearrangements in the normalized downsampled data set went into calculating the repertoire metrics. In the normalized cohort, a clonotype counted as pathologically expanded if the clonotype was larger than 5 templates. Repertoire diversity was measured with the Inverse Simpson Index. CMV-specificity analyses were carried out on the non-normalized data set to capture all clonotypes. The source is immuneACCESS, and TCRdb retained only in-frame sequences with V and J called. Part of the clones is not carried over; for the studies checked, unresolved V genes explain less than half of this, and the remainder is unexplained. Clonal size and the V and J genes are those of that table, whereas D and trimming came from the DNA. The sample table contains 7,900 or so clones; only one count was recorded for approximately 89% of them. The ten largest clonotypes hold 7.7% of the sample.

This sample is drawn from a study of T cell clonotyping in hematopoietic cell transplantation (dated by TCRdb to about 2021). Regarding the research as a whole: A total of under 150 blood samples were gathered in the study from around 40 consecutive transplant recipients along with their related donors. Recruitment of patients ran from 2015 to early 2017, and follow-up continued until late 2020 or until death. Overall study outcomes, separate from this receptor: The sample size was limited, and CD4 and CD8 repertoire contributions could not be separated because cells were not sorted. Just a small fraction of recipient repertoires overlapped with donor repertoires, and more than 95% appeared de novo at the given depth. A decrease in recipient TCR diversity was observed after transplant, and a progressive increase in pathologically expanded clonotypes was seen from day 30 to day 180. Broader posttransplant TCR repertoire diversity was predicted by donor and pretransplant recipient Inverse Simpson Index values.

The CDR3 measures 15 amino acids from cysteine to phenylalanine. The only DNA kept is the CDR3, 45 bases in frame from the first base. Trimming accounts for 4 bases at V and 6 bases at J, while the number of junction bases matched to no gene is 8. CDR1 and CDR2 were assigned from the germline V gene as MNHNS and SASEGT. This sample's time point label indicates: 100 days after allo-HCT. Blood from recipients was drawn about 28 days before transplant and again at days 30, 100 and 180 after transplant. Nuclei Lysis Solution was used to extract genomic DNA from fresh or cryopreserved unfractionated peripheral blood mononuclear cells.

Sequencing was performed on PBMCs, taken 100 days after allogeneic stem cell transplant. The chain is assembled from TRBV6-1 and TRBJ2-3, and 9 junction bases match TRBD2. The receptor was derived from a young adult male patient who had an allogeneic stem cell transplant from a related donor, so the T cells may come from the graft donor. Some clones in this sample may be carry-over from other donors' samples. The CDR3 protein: CASSATSGAPDTQYF. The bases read TGTGCCAGCAGTGCGACTAGCGGTGCGCCCGATACGCAGTATTTT.